This TCR beta chain was retrieved from a study of blood T cell repertoires in COVID-19. Produced via immunoSEQ multiplex PCR; TCRdb's table is partial and in-frame only. The table includes 200,000 to 250,000 clones, 70% to 90% detected once. Germline assignment: CDR1 MNHEY and CDR2 SVGEGT. CDR3 length equals 18 residues. With V trimmed by 0 bases and J by 5 bases, 11 bases remained unmatched. Sequencing was carried out using PBMCs or T cells enriched from blood (not recorded which). The V and J genes are TRBV6-2 or TRBV6-3 and TRBJ2-3; 10 bases line up with TRBD2. This clonotype was sampled from a man aged 30 to 45 who had recovered from COVID-19. The CDR3, as DNA: TGTGCCAGCAGTTACTCCAGCAAAAGTAGCGGGGGGCAAGATACGCAGTATTTT. Residues: CASSYSSKSSGGQDTQYF.